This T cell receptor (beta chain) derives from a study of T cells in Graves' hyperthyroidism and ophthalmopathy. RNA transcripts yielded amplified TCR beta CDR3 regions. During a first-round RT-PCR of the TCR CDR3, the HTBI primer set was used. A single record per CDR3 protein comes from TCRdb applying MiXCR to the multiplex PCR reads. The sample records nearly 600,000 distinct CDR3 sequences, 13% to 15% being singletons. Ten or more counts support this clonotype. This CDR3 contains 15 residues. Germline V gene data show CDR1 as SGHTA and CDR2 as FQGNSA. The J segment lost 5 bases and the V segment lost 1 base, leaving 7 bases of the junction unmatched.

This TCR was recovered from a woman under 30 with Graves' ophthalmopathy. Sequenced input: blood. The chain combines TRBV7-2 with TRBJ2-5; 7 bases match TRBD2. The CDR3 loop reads CASSLGPTGRETQYF. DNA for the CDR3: TGTGCCAGCAGCTTAGGGCCCACCGGGAGGGAGACCCAGTACTTC.